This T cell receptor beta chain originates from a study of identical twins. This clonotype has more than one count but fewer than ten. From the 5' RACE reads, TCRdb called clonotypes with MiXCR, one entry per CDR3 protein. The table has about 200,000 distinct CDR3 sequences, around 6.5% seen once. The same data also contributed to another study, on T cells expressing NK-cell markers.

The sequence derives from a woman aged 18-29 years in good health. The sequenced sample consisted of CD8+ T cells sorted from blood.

CDR3 sequence: CASSALASTDTQYF. The DNA for the CDR3 is TGTGCCTCTTCAGCACTGGCTAGCACAGATACGCAGTATTTT. V is TRBV19 and J is TRBJ2-3; D not resolved. The ends were cut back, 11 bases at V and 0 bases at J, with 15 bases in the middle. This CDR3 has 14 residues. CDR1 LNHDA and CDR2 SQIVND come from the germline V gene (reference sequence).